The next 18 T cell receptor beta chains were all read from a single sample in a study of blood T cells in healthy people across ages (dated by TCRdb to about 2015). The library relied on 5' RACE. For sequencing, an Illumina HiSeq 2500 was employed. A second PCR of about 7 to 12 cycles was performed with a sample-barcoded 5' primer and a J-beta primer mix. TCRdb reprocessing: public reads trimmed at Q25 with fastp, clones called with MiXCR, in-frame beta chains kept. Every distinct CDR3 protein forms one entry, paired with its most common genes and DNA. The sample profile shows about 1.6 million distinct CDR3 sequences; approximately 32% of them were found once. The ten largest clonotypes hold about 11% of the sample. The specimen sequenced was blood. These receptors were obtained from a woman younger than 45 in good health.

On this clonotype: The conserved final phenylalanine or tryptophan is absent from the CDR3, which likely points to a read error. The chain recombines TRBV20-1 with TRBJ2-1; 8 nucleotides match TRBD1. The CDR3 runs 14 residues. Germline V gives CDR1 DFQATT, CDR2 SNEGSKA (reference sequence). V was clipped by 6 bases and J by 12 bases; unmatched bases: 16. The CDR3, as DNA: TGCAGTGCGGCGCGGGACAGGAGTCCGTTGGGGCAGTTCGTC. Residues: CSAARDRSPLGQFV.

This clonotype has more than one count but fewer than ten. The genes are TRBV21-1 and TRBJ1-2; the listed D gene, TRBD1, was not tested against the DNA. TRBV21-1 is annotated as a pseudogene. The CDR3 is 13 amino acids. Here the CDR3 DNA reads TGTGCCAGCAGCCACACAGGGGAAAGAGGCTACACCTTC. Translation gives CASSHTGERGYTF.

Concerning this clonotype itself: A single base separates this from a much larger clone, so it may be a read error. The chain recombines TRBV4-1 with TRBJ1-4; D not certain. Per the germline V gene, CDR1 is MGHRA and CDR2 is YSYEKL. The CDR3 consists of 13 residues. This CDR3 is CTSSRRNNEKLFF. In DNA form, the CDR3 reads TGCACCAGCAGCCGGAGGAATAATGAAAAACTGTTTTTT.

This clonotype has a handful of counts. This chain links TRBV29-1 with TRBJ1-1; 7 bases are a match to TRBD1. Germline V gene sequence: CDR1 SQVTM, CDR2 ANQGSEA. There are 13 residues in the CDR3. V was pared by 4 bases and J by 5 bases, with 7 bases of the junction left unmatched. The CDR3 bases are TGCAGCGTTGGGCACAGGGGAAGAACTGAAGCTTTCTTT. This sequence encodes CSVGHRGRTEAFF.

The gene calls are TRBV20-1 and TRBJ1-2, with D perhaps TRBD1 (5 bases). V gave up 3 bases and J gave up 0 bases, with 11 bases separating them. Germline CDR1 is DFQATT and CDR2 is SNEGSKA (reference sequence). CDR3 length equals 14 residues. The CDR3 reads CSASRDGANYGYTF. The CDR3 nucleotides read TGCAGTGCTAGTAGGGACGGCGCTAACTATGGCTACACCTTC.

This clonotype occurred a few times. The rearrangement uses TRBV4-1 and TRBJ2-1; 11 nucleotides agree with TRBD2. Germline V lookup: CDR1 MGHRA, CDR2 YSYEKL. J lost 4 bases, V lost 3 bases, and 5 bases had no gene match. The CDR3 sequence is 16 residues long. This CDR3 reads CASSHSLAGAYNEQFF. CDR3 DNA: TGCGCCAGCAGCCATTCACTAGCGGGAGCATACAATGAGCAGTTCTTC.

The chain has TRBV28 and TRBJ1-1; possible D gene TRBD1, 6 bases. V lost 6 bases, J lost 4 bases, and 15 bases lay in between. The CDR3 runs 14 residues. Germline lookup yields CDR1 MDHEN and CDR2 SYDVKM. In DNA form, the CDR3 reads TGTGCCAGCAGGTTGCTCGGGGGCGGCACTGAAGCTTTCTTT. It specifies CASRLLGGGTEAFF.

The genes are TRBV20-1 and TRBJ2-4; TRBD1 is a possible D gene (7 bases). The V end lost 7 bases, the J end lost 3 bases, and 13 bases lay between the germline ends. The CDR3 covers 13 residues. Germline-derived CDR1 and CDR2 are DFQATT and SNEGSKA (reference sequence). This chain's CDR3 is CSVEGADKNIQYF. The DNA for the CDR3 is TGCAGTGTGGAGGGGGCGGACAAAAACATTCAGTACTTC.

This clonotype occurred a few times. V gene TRBV5-1 combines with J gene TRBJ2-3; D uncertain. Between the trimmed V and J ends, which lost 4 bases and 2 bases, there was a span of 14 bases. This CDR3 contains 15 residues. CDR1 and CDR2 (germline): SGHRS, YFSETQ. The CDR3 loop reads CASSILTSTTDTQYF. The CDR3 coding sequence is TGCGCCAGCAGCATACTAACAAGTACCACAGATACGCAGTATTTT.

The chain recombines TRBV20-1 with TRBJ2-1, with D tentatively TRBD2 (6 bases). Germline V gene data show CDR1 as DFQATT and CDR2 as SNEGSKA (reference sequence). The CDR3 totals 12 residues. The CDR3 region has the DNA TGCGCCGAAAGGGACTTCTACAATGAGCAGTTCTTC. This encodes CAERDFYNEQFF.

Comment on this clonotype: A single base separates this from a much larger clone, so it may be a read error. This chain joins TRBV6-6 and TRBJ2-6, with D tentatively TRBD1 (6 bases). Germline CDR1 is MNHNY and CDR2 is SVGAGI (reference sequence). The CDR3 is 17 amino acids. The CDR3 spells CASSYSLRGSGTNVLTF. The CDR3 nucleotides are TGTGCCAGCAGTTACTCTCTCAGGGGCTCTGGGACCAACGTCCTGACTTTC.

The rearrangement joins TRBV27 to TRBJ2-5, with 7 bases aligning to TRBD2. The CDR3 is 15 residues long. The germline V gene has CDR1 MNHEY and CDR2 SMNVEV (reference sequence). V was clipped by 6 bases and J by 5 bases; unmatched bases: 12. This CDR3 is CASRGGGPGSETQYF. The CDR3 nucleotides are TGTGCCAGCAGGGGGGGAGGGCCCGGGTCGGAGACCCAGTACTTC.

This clonotype showed up just a few times. The V and J genes are TRBV7-9 and TRBJ2-6, with no clear D. This CDR3 is 18 amino acids long. V was cut by 4 bases and J by 0 bases, with 16 bases left in between. From germline, CDR1 is SEHNR and CDR2 FQNEAQ (reference sequence). Here the CDR3 DNA reads TGTGCCAGCAGCTCCACACGGATTGTTGACTCTGGGGCCAACGTCCTGACTTTC. Amino acids: CASSSTRIVDSGANVLTF.

In this sample, this clonotype turned up many times. This chain connects TRBV20-1 to TRBJ2-1, with 9 positions matching TRBD2. The junction had 21 bases not matched to a gene; V was cut back by 6 bases and J by 9 bases. The CDR3 has 17 residues. CDR1 and CDR2 from the germline V gene are DFQATT and SNEGSKA (reference sequence). DNA of the CDR3: TGCAGTGCCGATAAAGGCGGCGGGAGGGCGAATGGGTTTGAGCAGTTCTTC. Protein product: CSADKGGGRANGFEQFF.

The gene calls are TRBV27 and TRBJ2-7, with 8 bases matching TRBD1. V trimming: 1 base; J trimming: 7 bases; junction bases outside the gene matches: 9. Germline CDR1 MNHEY, CDR2 SMNVEV (reference sequence). This CDR3 region has 15 residues. CDR3 loop: CASSLLGTGLVEQYF. Written as DNA, the CDR3 is TGTGCCAGCAGTTTATTGGGGACAGGATTGGTAGAGCAGTACTTC.

This clonotype came up a few times. The rearrangement uses TRBV27 and TRBJ2-1, with D possibly TRBD1 on 6 matching bases. Trimming removed 6 bases from V and 8 bases from J, with 14 bases in between. The CDR3 runs to 13 residues. Germline V gives CDR1 MNHEY, CDR2 SMNVEV (reference sequence). CDR3 protein: CASRIGTTDEQFF. CDR3 nucleotide sequence: TGTGCCAGCAGAATCGGGACAACGGATGAGCAGTTCTTC.

This clonotype turned up a few times. The chain has TRBV27 and TRBJ2-1; 9 bases line up with TRBD2. The germline V gene encodes CDR1 MNHEY and CDR2 SMNVEV (reference sequence). J lost 9 bases, V lost 6 bases, and 18 bases had no gene match. This CDR3 is 17 amino acids long. The CDR3 DNA reads TGTGCCAGCAGCCCTGTTTTAGCGGGAGCAAATACCGGTGAGCAGTTCTTC. It encodes CASSPVLAGANTGEQFF.

The chain joins TRBV6-1 to TRBJ1-1; D might be TRBD1 (5 bases). Germline CDR1 MNHNS, CDR2 SASEGT. The V end lost 9 bases, the J end lost 6 bases, and 29 bases lay between the germline ends. The CDR3 runs to 17 residues. This CDR3 reads CASSVRGVTMGLAEAFF. CDR3 nucleotides: TGTGCCAGTTCTGTCCGCGGGGTCACTATGGGGCTAGCTGAAGCTTTCTTT.